Following are 10 T cell receptor beta chains from one sample sequenced in a study of blood T cell repertoires in COVID-19. The protocol was immunoSEQ multiplex PCR, while the TCRdb copy is restricted to in-frame clones and leaves out a portion. The repertoire has fewer than 110,000 clones, under 95% of them found once; the top ten carry more than 0.9%. The sample comprised peripheral blood. All receptors derive from a woman aged 25 to 45 with acute or convalescent COVID-19.

The chain recombines TRBV4-3 with TRBJ2-1, with D maybe TRBD1 (5 bases). The CDR3 sequence is 16 residues long. V dropped 0 bases and J dropped 0 bases, with 9 bases sitting between them. Germline V gene data show CDR1 as LGHNA and CDR2 as YSLEER. The CDR3 here is CASSQDLRGSYNEQFF. The CDR3 DNA reads as TGCGCCAGCAGCCAAGATTTAAGGGGCTCCTACAATGAGCAGTTCTTC.

The V and J genes are TRBV19 and TRBJ2-2; 8 positions match TRBD1. Germline loops: CDR1 LNHDA, CDR2 SQIVND (reference sequence). The V gene end was trimmed by 4 bases and the J gene end by 4 bases; junction bases not matched to a gene: 5. The CDR3 runs 15 residues. CDR3 in DNA: TGTGCCAGTAGTACGACAGGGGTTAGCACCGGGGAGCTGTTTTTT. Encoded protein: CASSTTGVSTGELFF.

The V gene is TRBV27, the J gene TRBJ2-2; 9 bases agree with TRBD1. CDR3 length equals 14 residues. Per germline, CDR1 MNHEY and CDR2 SMNVEV (reference sequence). J lost 7 bases, V lost 3 bases, and 3 bases had no gene match. The CDR3 sequence is CASSLDRGHGELFF. The CDR3 nucleotides read TGTGCCAGCAGTTTGGACAGGGGTCACGGGGAGCTGTTTTTT.

V and J are TRBV11-2 and TRBJ2-3; 10 bases fit TRBD2. Per the germline V gene, CDR1 is SGHAT and CDR2 is FQNNGV. Germline trimming cut 2 bases from V and 5 bases from J; bases unmatched to any gene: 1. The CDR3 runs to 14 residues. DNA of the CDR3: TGTGCCAGCAGCTTACGACTAGCGGGAGATACGCAGTATTTT. Residues: CASSLRLAGDTQYF.

The chain is built from TRBV6-5 and TRBJ1-3; D might be TRBD1 (6 bases). From germline, CDR1 is MNHEY and CDR2 SVGAGI. V gave up 6 bases and J gave up 0 bases, with 12 bases separating them. The CDR3 is 15 residues long. The CDR3 here is CASSPYRDSGNTIYF. For the CDR3, the DNA is TGTGCCAGCAGCCCATACAGGGACTCTGGAAACACCATATATTTT.

The chain links TRBV6-2 or TRBV6-3 to TRBJ1-5, with 10 bases matching TRBD1. CDR3 size: 20 residues. J was trimmed by 0 bases and V by 6 bases; bases with no gene match: 17. Looked up from germline, CDR1 is MNHEY and CDR2 is SVGEGT. CDR3 DNA sequence: TGTGCCAGCAGCCACGACTTTTGGAGACAGGGGGCAGATAGCAATCAGCCCCAGCATTTT. This gives the protein CASSHDFWRQGADSNQPQHF.

The chain has TRBV19 and TRBJ1-5, with D tentatively TRBD1 (6 bases). Germline V lookup: CDR1 LNHDA, CDR2 SQIVND (reference sequence). This CDR3 comprises 19 residues. V lost 5 bases, J lost 4 bases, and 27 bases lay in between. CDR3 sequence (DNA): TGTGCCAGTAGTCCACGGCCACAGGGTGTCCATGTGGGGAATCAGCCCCAGCATTTT. This encodes CASSPRPQGVHVGNQPQHF.

The chain carries TRBV5-5 and TRBJ1-6; D is uncertain. The ends were cut back, 0 bases at V and 7 bases at J, with 8 bases in the middle. Germline V gene lookup returns CDR1 SGHKS and CDR2 YYEKEE (reference sequence). CDR3 length equals 14 residues. The CDR3 here is CASSLEFGNSPLHF. As DNA, the CDR3 is TGTGCCAGCAGCTTGGAATTCGGGAATTCACCCCTCCACTTT. Together with reference TRBV5-5 and TRBJ1-6, the CDR3 gives the full variable domain: DAGVTQSPTHLIKTRGQQVTLRCSPISGHKSVSWYQQVLGQGPQFIFQYYEKEERGRGNFPDRFSARQFPNYSSELNVNALLLGDSALYLCASSLEFGNSPLHFGNGTRLTVT.

The chain has TRBV7-6 and TRBJ1-1; TRBD1 aligns across 9 bases. CDR3 length equals 16 residues. V was clipped by 6 bases and J by 2 bases; unmatched bases: 10. The V gene's germline CDR1 is SGHVS and CDR2 FNYEAQ. The CDR3 spells CASSQDRGNLNTEAFF. The CDR3 DNA sequence: TGTGCCAGCAGTCAAGACAGGGGGAATCTAAACACTGAAGCTTTCTTT.

The chain employs TRBV6-5 and TRBJ1-1; a weak D match, TRBD1 (5 bases). This CDR3 spans 14 amino acids. V was cut by 3 bases and J by 1 base, with 9 bases left in between. The V gene's germline CDR1 is MNHEY and CDR2 SVGAGI. CDR3 sequence reads: CASSYDSRNTEAFF. The CDR3 bases are TGTGCCAGCAGTTATGACAGCCGGAACACTGAAGCTTTCTTT.